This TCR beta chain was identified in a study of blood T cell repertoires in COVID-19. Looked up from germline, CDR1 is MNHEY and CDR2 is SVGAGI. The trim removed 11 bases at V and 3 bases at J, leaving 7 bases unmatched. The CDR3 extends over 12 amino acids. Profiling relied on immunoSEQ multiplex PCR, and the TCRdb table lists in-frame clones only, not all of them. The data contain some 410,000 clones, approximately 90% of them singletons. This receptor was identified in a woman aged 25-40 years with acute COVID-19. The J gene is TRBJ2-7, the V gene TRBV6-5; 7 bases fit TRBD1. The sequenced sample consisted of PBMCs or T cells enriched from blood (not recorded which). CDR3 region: CASRDSNYEQYF. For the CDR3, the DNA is TGTGCCTCCCGGGACAGCAACTACGAGCAGTACTTC.